The TCR beta chain under discussion was sequenced for a study of graft-versus-host responses after intestinal transplantation. Study summary: Transplants given to recipients were multivisceral, liver-intestinal, or isolated intestinal. Anti-thymocyte globulin induction was given to all recipients, followed by tacrolimus and steroids for approximately three years.

Using immunoSEQ multiplex PCR, the repertoire was profiled, and TCRdb retains in-frame clones only, with some absent. The sample has nearly 20,000 clones, about nine tenths seen once. Germline assignment: CDR1 SGHRS and CDR2 YFSETQ. The J segment lost 8 bases and the V segment lost 0 bases, leaving 11 bases of the junction unmatched. The CDR3 is made up of 17 amino acids. The sample was PBMCs, taken less than 240 days after intestinal transplant. The TCR comes from a human patient who received an intestinal transplant, so some T cells may come from the graft donor. V usage is TRBV5-1 and J usage is TRBJ2-2; 9 nucleotides line up with TRBD2. The CDR3 DNA follows: TGCGCCAGCAGCTTGGAGTTAGCGGGGGCCTCCTCGGGGGAGCTGTTTTTT. It codes for CASSLELAGASSGELFF. Combining the CDR3 with reference TRBV5-1 and TRBJ2-2 gives the whole variable domain KAGVTQTPRYLIKTRGQQVTLSCSPISGHRSVSWYQQTPGQGLQFLFEYFSETQRNKGNFPGRFSGRQFSNSRSEMNVSTLELGDSALYLCASSLELAGASSGELFFGEGSRLTVL.